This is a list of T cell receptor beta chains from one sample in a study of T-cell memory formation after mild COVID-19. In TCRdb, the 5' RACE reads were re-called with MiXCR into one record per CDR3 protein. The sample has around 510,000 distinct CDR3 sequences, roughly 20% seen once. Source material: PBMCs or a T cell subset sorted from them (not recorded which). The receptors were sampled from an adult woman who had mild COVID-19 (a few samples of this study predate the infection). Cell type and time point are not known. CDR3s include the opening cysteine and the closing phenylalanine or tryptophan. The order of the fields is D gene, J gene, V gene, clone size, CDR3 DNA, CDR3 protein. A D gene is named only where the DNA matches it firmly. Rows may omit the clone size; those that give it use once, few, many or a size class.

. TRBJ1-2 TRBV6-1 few TGTGCCAGCAGTGAAGGGCAGGAGAAAGCTAACTATGGCTACACCTTC CASSEGQEKANYGYTF
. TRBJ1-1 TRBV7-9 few TGTGCCAGCAGCTCAGGACTTCAGGAGGCTGAAGCTTTCTTT CASSSGLQEAEAFF
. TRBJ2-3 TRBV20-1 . TGCAGTGCTAGAGATCAAGGTAGCGGATACACAGATACGCAGTATTTT CSARDQGSGYTDTQYF
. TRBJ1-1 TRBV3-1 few TGTGCCAGCAGCCAAAGGGGGGCGGAGGACACTGAAGCTTTCTTT CASSQRGAEDTEAFF
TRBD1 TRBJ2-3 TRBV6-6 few TGTGCCAGCAGTTACAACGAACAGGGGGCAGATACGCAGTATTTT CASSYNEQGADTQYF
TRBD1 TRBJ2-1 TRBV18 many TGTGCCAGCTCACCGAGGCGCCCGGGACAGGGGGCGGGTAATGAGCAGTTCTTC CASSPRRPGQGAGNEQFF
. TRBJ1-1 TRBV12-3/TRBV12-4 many TGTGCCAGCAGTTTAGTAGGGGCTGAAGCTTTCTTT CASSLVGAEAFF
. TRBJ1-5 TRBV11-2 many TGTGCCAGCAGCTTAAGTTGGCAGGGTAGCAATCAGCCCCAGCATTTT CASSLSWQGSNQPQHF
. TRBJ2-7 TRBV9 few TGTGCCAGCAGCGTAGCGGTGGGTTACGAGCAGTACTTC CASSVAVGYEQYF
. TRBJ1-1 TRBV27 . TGTGCCAGCAGTTTCGGGGGATCTGCCAGGATGGCTTTCTTT CASSFGGSARMAFF
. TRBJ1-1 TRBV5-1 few TGCGCCAGCAGCTGGGGGGGGACACGGGGAGCTTTCTTT CASSWGGTRGAFF
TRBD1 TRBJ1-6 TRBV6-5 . TGTGCCAGCAAAATACAGGGGGTCAATTCACCCCTCCACTTT CASKIQGVNSPLHF
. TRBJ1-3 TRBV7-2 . TGTGCCAGCAGTGATACCGGGACGACAGGAAACACCATATATTTT CASSDTGTTGNTIYF
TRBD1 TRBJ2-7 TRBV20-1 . TGCAGTGCTAGTCCAGGGGGCAGCGAGGAGCAGTACTTC CSASPGGSEEQYF
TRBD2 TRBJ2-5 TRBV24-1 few TGTGCCACCAGTGATTCGCGGACTAGCGGGTCCCAAGAGACCCAGTACTTC CATSDSRTSGSQETQYF